Shown below are 19 T cell receptor beta chains from a single sample sequenced in a study of cytomegalovirus exposure and HLA in healthy donors. PCR was performed using 60 Vbeta and 13 Jbeta primers. Clones were sequenced by immunoSEQ multiplex PCR, and TCRdb holds only the in-frame ones, with some missing. The table shows fewer than 150,000 clones, with around 77% occurring only once. The sequenced material came from PBMCs. Every receptor here comes from a man between 25 and 39 years old in good health.

This chain links TRBV6-4 with TRBJ2-2; TRBD2 aligns across 7 bases. CDR3 length: 14 amino acids. Germline V gene lookup returns CDR1 MRHNA and CDR2 SNTAGT. V gave up 5 bases and J gave up 5 bases; unmatched junction bases: 5. CDR3 region: CASSQDGRTGELFF. CDR3 nucleotides: TGTGCCAGCAGTCAGGACGGGAGGACCGGGGAGCTGTTTTTT.

V gene TRBV4-1 combines with J gene TRBJ2-2; TRBD1 is a possible D gene (6 bases). The CDR3 has 17 residues. Germline CDR1 and CDR2: MGHRA and YSYEKL. The V end lost 0 bases, the J end lost 3 bases, and 14 bases lay between the germline ends. CDR3 in DNA: TGCGCCAGCAGCCAAGAAGGAAGGAAGGGGGACACCGGGGAGCTGTTTTTT. Its protein is CASSQEGRKGDTGELFF.

The chain links TRBV2 to TRBJ2-2, with 7 bases identical to TRBD2. Germline V gives CDR1 SNHLY, CDR2 FYNNEI. The CDR3 runs to 14 residues. V was pared by 7 bases and J by 4 bases, with 6 bases of the junction left unmatched. The CDR3 nucleotides are TGTGCCAGCACTGCGGGAGACCGCACCGGGGAGCTGTTTTTT. Translated: CASTAGDRTGELFF.

The CDR3 DNA is TGTGCCAGCAGTGAGGGACTAGCGGGGTACAATGAGCAGTTCTTC. This gives the protein CASSEGLAGYNEQFF. The V and J genes are TRBV28 and TRBJ2-1, with 13 bases lining up with TRBD2. The CDR3 spans 15 residues. Per germline, CDR1 MDHEN and CDR2 SYDVKM. Losses at the gene ends were 5 bases for V and 4 bases for J; bases not matched to a gene: 2.

The gene calls are TRBV27 and TRBJ2-7, with a tentative D call TRBD2 (5 bases). Germline V CDR1 and CDR2: MNHEY, SMNVEV (reference sequence). The CDR3 totals 16 residues. Trimming removed 5 bases at V and 0 bases at J, with 17 bases between. CDR3 loop: CASSTADSLASYEQYF. CDR3 DNA: TGTGCCAGCAGTACCGCGGACTCACTCGCCTCCTACGAGCAGTACTTC.

This chain joins TRBV18 and TRBJ2-5, with D unresolved. V dropped 3 bases and J dropped 7 bases, with 12 bases sitting between them. CDR1 KGHSH and CDR2 LQKENI come from the germline V gene. The length of the CDR3 is 13 residues. The CDR3 reads CASSPFEEMTQYF. CDR3 in DNA: TGTGCCAGCTCACCCTTCGAAGAGATGACCCAGTACTTC.

V gene TRBV5-1 combines with J gene TRBJ2-3; 10 bases match TRBD2. The germline CDR1 and CDR2 sequences are SGHRS and YFSETQ. The CDR3 totals 14 residues. Trimming removed 4 bases from V and 1 base from J; junction bases left unmatched: 0. CDR3 DNA: TGCGCCAGCAGCCTAGCGGGAGGCACAGATACGCAGTATTTT. Protein: CASSLAGGTDTQYF.

This chain links TRBV4-1 with TRBJ2-3; unclear D gene. The CDR3 runs 15 residues. The V and J ends lost 1 base and 2 bases respectively, with 10 bases between them. Germline loops: CDR1 MGHRA, CDR2 YSYEKL. CDR3 region: CASSQGRVLTDTQYF. CDR3 nucleotide sequence: TGCGCCAGCAGCCAAGGCCGGGTCCTCACAGATACGCAGTATTTT.

The rearrangement uses TRBV5-1 and TRBJ2-5, with D hard to call. The DNA end favors TRBJ2-7, so the J call may be wrong. The CDR3 is 13 residues long. The germline V gene has CDR1 SGHRS and CDR2 YFSETQ. This chain's CDR3 is CASRVGLNYEQYF. The CDR3 region has the DNA TGCGCCAGCAGAGTGGGTTTGAACTACGAGCAGTACTTC.

CDR3: CAMDRAYNEQFF. The CDR3 bases are TGTGCCATGGACAGGGCTTACAATGAGCAGTTCTTC. This chain links TRBV7-9 with TRBJ2-1; 8 positions agree with TRBD1. This CDR3 comprises 12 residues. Trimming took 10 bases from V and 4 from J; bases not matched to a gene: 3. Germline V lookup: CDR1 SEHNR, CDR2 FQNEAQ (reference sequence).

The gene calls are TRBV2 and TRBJ2-7; 8 bases line up with TRBD1. Unmatched junction bases numbered 3, after V lost 6 bases and J lost 5 bases. This CDR3 is 12 amino acids long. CDR1 and CDR2 (germline): SNHLY, FYNNEI. The DNA for the CDR3 is TGTGCCAGCAGGGGACAGGCGCACGAGCAGTACTTC. It encodes CASRGQAHEQYF.

This sequence joins TRBV28 and TRBJ1-2; D gene ambiguous. The length of the CDR3 is 12 residues. Germline loops: CDR1 MDHEN, CDR2 SYDVKM. Trimming took off 4 bases at V and 6 bases at J, with 9 bases between the two ends. The CDR3 spells CASSSRRDGYTF. The CDR3, as DNA: TGTGCCAGCAGTTCGCGGAGGGATGGCTACACCTTC.

The chain uses TRBV18 and TRBJ2-6; 10 bases fit TRBD2. The V gene end was trimmed by 6 bases and the J gene end by 0 bases; junction bases not matched to a gene: 11. From germline, CDR1 is KGHSH and CDR2 LQKENI. The CDR3 spans 19 residues. The CDR3 nucleotides read TGTGCCAGCTCCGCACGACTAGCGGGCCCCATCTCTGGGGCCAACGTCCTGACTTTC. This sequence encodes CASSARLAGPISGANVLTF.

This clone was picked up a small number of times. This chain joins TRBV28 and TRBJ2-4; 9 positions match TRBD1. After removal of 6 bases from V and 9 bases from J, the junction contained 12 bases not matched to a gene. The CDR3 sequence is 15 residues long. Per the germline V gene, CDR1 is MDHEN and CDR2 is SYDVKM. The CDR3 spells CASRGTGPLLGIQYF. CDR3 nucleotide sequence: TGTGCCAGCAGAGGGACAGGGCCCCTCCTGGGCATTCAGTACTTC.

The chain joins TRBV7-6 to TRBJ2-7; 8 nucleotides match TRBD2. From germline, CDR1 is SGHVS and CDR2 FNYEAQ. The CDR3 extends over 15 amino acids. The V segment lost 1 base and the J segment 2 bases; nucleotides outside the gene matches: 4. CDR3 DNA sequence: TGTGCCAGCAGCTTAGGAGCGGGAGTCCCCTACGAGCAGTACTTC. This encodes CASSLGAGVPYEQYF.

The chain joins TRBV2 to TRBJ1-2; TRBD1 matches 9 bases. CDR3 length: 13 amino acids. J was trimmed by 6 bases and V by 6 bases; bases with no gene match: 5. Germline CDR1 is SNHLY and CDR2 is FYNNEI. CDR3 protein: CASRFDRGNGYTF. The DNA for the CDR3 is TGTGCCAGCAGGTTCGACAGGGGGAATGGCTACACCTTC.

This clone was seen once. The chain combines TRBV7-9 with TRBJ2-2, with 14 bases identical to TRBD2. There are 17 residues in the CDR3. V lost 7 bases to trimming and J lost 6 bases; unmatched junction nucleotides: 10. The germline V gene encodes CDR1 SEHNR and CDR2 FQNEAQ (reference sequence). The chain's CDR3 is CASKSGTSGSQAGELFF. The CDR3 bases are TGTGCCAGCAAGAGCGGGACTAGCGGGAGTCAGGCCGGGGAGCTGTTTTTT.

The gene calls are TRBV29-1 and TRBJ1-4; D is perhaps TRBD1 (5 bases). Trimming shortened V by 7 bases and J by 5 bases, and 20 bases separated the two germline ends. The CDR3 length is 15 residues. Germline CDR1 and CDR2: SQVTM and ANQGSEA. The CDR3 region has the DNA TGCAGCGCCCCCCTTGAAGGGGTCGGCAATGAAAAACTGTTTTTT. Protein sequence: CSAPLEGVGNEKLFF.

The chain is built from TRBV28 and TRBJ2-5; D is perhaps TRBD2 (6 bases). The J call may be incorrect, as the DNA end agrees better with TRBJ2-7. The germline V gene has CDR1 MDHEN and CDR2 SYDVKM. The CDR3 contains 15 residues. The CDR3, as DNA: TGTGCCAGCAGTTTTGGAGGGAGGAACTCCTACGAGCAGTACTTC. This gives the protein CASSFGGRNSYEQYF.